This T cell receptor beta chain was obtained from a study of control samples from healthy donors and cancer patients. The CDR3 consists of 13 residues. Looked up from germline, CDR1 is KGHSH and CDR2 is LQKENI. Trimming left V 3 bases short and J 7 bases short, with 12 bases between. The table came from immunoSEQ multiplex PCR; TCRdb's copy has only in-frame clones and leaves some out. The data contain tens of thousands of clones, around nine tenths of them singletons. The specimen sequenced was PBMCs. This chain uses TRBV18 with TRBJ1-1; D uncertain. This TCR came from a man younger than 40 with colorectal cancer. The CDR3 reads CASSPDRRVEAFF. The CDR3 region has the DNA TGTGCCAGCTCACCTGATAGGAGGGTTGAAGCTTTCTTT.